A selection of T cell receptor beta chains follows, all from one sample in a study of blood T cell repertoires in COVID-19. Profiling relied on immunoSEQ multiplex PCR, and the TCRdb table lists in-frame clones only, not all of them. Among approximately 140,000 clones listed, 84% were seen once. Sample: peripheral blood. Source of these receptors: a man aged 25 to 40 with COVID-19, enrolled during active disease. The CDR3 runs from the conserved cysteine through the conserved F or W. D genes are given only for firm matches. Not all rows give a size; the values are once, few, many and, for expanded clones, a class.

v_gene,len,j_gene,abundance,d_gene,CDR3aa,CDR3nt
TRBV5-8,15,TRBJ2-1,once,TRBD2,CASSLILAGGNEQFF,TGTGCCAGCAGCTTGATACTAGCGGGGGGCAATGAGCAGTTCTTC
TRBV14,15,TRBJ2-7,few,TRBD2,CASSQIGGRFYEQYF,TGTGCCAGCAGCCAGATCGGCGGGAGATTCTACGAGCAGTACTTC
TRBV2,13,TRBJ1-5,.,TRBD1,CASSVRDRQPQHF,TGTGCCAGCAGTGTCCGGGACAGACAGCCCCAGCATTTT
TRBV5-1,15,TRBJ2-7,.,TRBD1,CASSLPGQGWREQYF,TGCGCCAGCAGCTTACCGGGACAGGGGTGGAGGGAGCAGTACTTC
TRBV7-6,16,TRBJ2-2,.,TRBD1,CASSLKTGGNTGELFF,TGTGCCAGCAGCCTAAAGACAGGGGGCAACACCGGGGAGCTGTTTTTT
TRBV5-1,14,TRBJ2-5,.,.,CASSPDSSKETQYF,TGCGCCAGCAGCCCGGACAGCTCAAAAGAGACCCAGTACTTC
TRBV19,13,TRBJ2-6,.,.,CASSIGQLNVLTF,TGTGCCAGTAGTATTGGACAGCTCAACGTCCTGACTTTC
TRBV24-1,14,TRBJ2-1,.,TRBD1,CATSVQGAPVEQFF,TGTGCCACCAGTGTACAGGGGGCCCCCGTGGAGCAGTTCTTC
TRBV7-9,15,TRBJ2-7,.,.,CASSQAGAGNYEQYF,TGTGCCAGCAGCCAAGCAGGGGCTGGGAACTACGAGCAGTACTTC
TRBV6-5,16,TRBJ1-5,.,.,CASSYSILAGNQPQHF,TGTGCCAGCAGTTACTCGATTCTTGCGGGAAATCAGCCCCAGCATTTT
TRBV19,11,TRBJ1-2,.,.,CASSILGGYTF,TGTGCCAGTAGTATCCTAGGTGGCTACACCTTC
TRBV5-4,15,TRBJ2-7,once,TRBD2,CASSFFQREGAEQYF,TGTGCCAGCAGCTTCTTCCAGCGGGAAGGCGCCGAGCAGTACTTC
TRBV7-8,17,TRBJ1-3,.,TRBD1,CASSPLHQGAWGNTIYF,TGTGCCAGCAGCCCCCTTCACCAGGGGGCGTGGGGAAACACCATATATTTT
TRBV9,15,TRBJ1-5,once,.,CASSPGDIQGQPQHF,TGTGCCAGCAGCCCAGGGGACATCCAAGGACAGCCCCAGCATTTT
TRBV4-3,14,TRBJ1-5,.,.,CASSQNDRDQPQHF,TGCGCCAGCAGCCAGAACGACAGAGACCAGCCCCAGCATTTT
TRBV5-5,15,TRBJ1-4,.,TRBD1,CASSLPGQGNEKLFF,TGTGCCAGCAGCTTACCGGGACAGGGGAATGAAAAACTGTTTTTT
TRBV27,15,TRBJ2-7,.,.,CASSLGGGRSYEQYF,TGTGCCAGCAGTTTAGGAGGGGGCCGCTCCTACGAGCAGTACTTC
TRBV30,19,TRBJ2-2,few,TRBD2,CAWSETLFQAGESTGELFF,TGTGCCTGGAGTGAGACCCTGTTTCAAGCGGGAGAATCCACCGGGGAGCTGTTTTTT
TRBV6-5,12,TRBJ2-5,.,.,CASRSAAGTQYF,TGTGCCAGCAGGTCGGCCGCGGGGACCCAGTACTTC
TRBV11-3,16,TRBJ2-2,.,TRBD2,CASSPLAGGGTGELFF,TGTGCCAGCAGCCCGCTAGCGGGAGGAGGCACCGGGGAGCTGTTTTTT
TRBV9,17,TRBJ1-2,.,TRBD1,CASSQSLGQGAHHGYTF,TGTGCCAGCAGCCAATCTCTGGGACAGGGGGCGCATCATGGCTACACCTTC
TRBV2,14,TRBJ2-5,.,.,CASTLFRDQETQYF,TGTGCCAGCACCCTGTTCCGAGACCAAGAGACCCAGTACTTC
TRBV19,19,TRBJ2-1,.,.,CASILVPPVVPGDHHEQFF,TGTGCCAGTATATTGGTCCCACCCGTAGTGCCGGGAGACCATCATGAGCAGTTCTTC
TRBV29-1,17,TRBJ2-2,.,TRBD2,CAIRGLAGTSNTGELFF,TGCGCAATCAGGGGACTAGCGGGTACATCGAACACCGGGGAGCTGTTTTTT
TRBV5-4,16,TRBJ1-2,.,TRBD1,CASSLELGQENYGYTF,TGTGCCAGCAGCTTGGAGCTGGGACAGGAAAACTATGGCTACACCTTC
TRBV6-5,15,TRBJ1-6,.,TRBD1,CASRNGDREYSPLHF,TGTGCCAGCAGGAACGGGGACAGGGAGTATTCACCCCTCCACTTT
TRBV19,15,TRBJ1-6,once,.,CASSHQGSWNSPLHF,TGTGCCAGTAGTCACCAGGGGTCTTGGAATTCACCCCTCCACTTT
TRBV9,13,TRBJ1-5,.,.,CASSVGSDQPQHF,TGTGCCAGCAGCGTAGGGTCAGATCAGCCCCAGCATTTT
TRBV11-2,16,TRBJ2-2,.,.,CASTPIQGSGTGELFF,TGTGCCAGCACCCCAATCCAGGGAAGTGGCACCGGGGAGCTGTTTTTT
TRBV28,16,TRBJ2-3,few,TRBD2,CASSLLSGRATDTQYF,TGTGCCAGCAGTTTACTTAGCGGGAGGGCCACAGATACGCAGTATTTT
TRBV7-8,14,TRBJ1-2,once,.,CASSLDRQVYGYTF,TGTGCCAGCAGCTTAGACCGACAGGTCTATGGCTACACCTTC
TRBV7-2,18,TRBJ2-2,.,.,CASSSPSDGSTNTGELFF,TGTGCCAGCAGCTCTCCAAGCGACGGAAGCACGAACACCGGGGAGCTGTTTTTT
TRBV19,15,TRBJ2-7,.,.,CASSMKPGLTYEQYF,TGTGCCAGTAGTATGAAGCCGGGACTGACCTACGAGCAGTACTTC
TRBV6-4,15,TRBJ2-2,.,TRBD2,CASSRAGGYTGELFF,TGTGCCAGCAGCCGAGCGGGAGGGTACACCGGGGAGCTGTTTTTT
TRBV18,14,TRBJ2-4,once,TRBD1,CASSPQTGMNIQYF,TGTGCCAGCTCACCCCAGACAGGGATGAACATTCAGTACTTC
TRBV19,13,TRBJ2-1,.,TRBD1,CASSMRQGDEQFF,TGTGCCAGTAGTATGAGACAGGGGGATGAGCAGTTCTTC
TRBV18,14,TRBJ1-1,.,TRBD1,CASSPDRGDTEAFF,TGTGCCAGCTCACCAGACAGGGGGGACACTGAAGCTTTCTTT
TRBV6-6,17,TRBJ2-2,once,TRBD2,CASSPSFASGNTGELFF,TGTGCCAGCAGTCCCTCGTTTGCTAGCGGAAACACCGGGGAGCTGTTTTTT
TRBV2,17,TRBJ2-2,.,TRBD2,CASSEGFSGWRVGELFF,TGTGCCAGCAGTGAAGGGTTTAGCGGGTGGCGGGTCGGGGAGCTGTTTTTT
TRBV19,14,TRBJ1-2,.,.,CASRGADSNYGYTF,TGTGCCAGTAGGGGGGCAGACTCTAACTATGGCTACACCTTC
TRBV11-2,17,TRBJ2-1,.,TRBD1,CASRMRTGQYSYNEQFF,TGTGCCAGCAGAATGAGGACAGGGCAGTACTCCTACAATGAGCAGTTCTTC
TRBV19,13,TRBJ2-7,.,.,CASSMSAGPEQYF,TGTGCCAGTAGTATGTCGGCAGGGCCCGAGCAGTACTTC
TRBV29-1,10,TRBJ1-1,once,.,CSVDYTEAFF,TGCAGCGTTGACTACACTGAAGCTTTCTTT
TRBV28,16,TRBJ2-5,.,TRBD2,CASTVMGGGREETQYF,TGTGCCAGCACCGTTATGGGGGGGGGACGGGAAGAGACCCAGTACTTC